The 19 T cell receptor beta chains below were found in one sample sequenced in a study of TIL therapy for anti-PD-1-resistant metastatic lung cancer. The libraries were made with immunoSEQ v3. Generated by immunoSEQ multiplex PCR, the TCRdb table keeps only in-frame clones and is missing some. The sample yields about 60,000 clones, about two thirds seen once. The time point was: pre-treatment sample, taken before nivolumab and TIL therapy. Sequenced material: blood, taken at baseline. Receptors originate from a person aged 25-79 years with non-small cell lung cancer.

The genes are TRBV4-1 and TRBJ2-5; D not certain. The germline gives CDR1 MGHRA, CDR2 YSYEKL. V was pared by 1 base and J by 0 bases, with 12 bases between. The CDR3 totals 16 residues. CDR3 coding DNA: TGCGCCAGCAGCCAAGGTTCGACCGCGTACCAAGAGACCCAGTACTTC. Translating gives CASSQGSTAYQETQYF.

The chain has TRBV7-9 and TRBJ2-1, with 13 nucleotides matching TRBD2. V lost 5 bases to trimming and J lost 7 bases; unmatched junction nucleotides: 2. Germline V gives CDR1 SEHNR, CDR2 FQNEAQ (reference sequence). The CDR3 length is 14 residues. The CDR3 is CASSVGLAGNEQFF. The CDR3 nucleotides read TGTGCCAGCAGCGTGGGACTAGCGGGAAATGAGCAGTTCTTC.

V and J are TRBV18 and TRBJ1-5, with D uncertain. The V gene's germline CDR1 is KGHSH and CDR2 LQKENI. CDR3 length: 16 amino acids. V dropped 3 bases and J dropped 2 bases, with 14 bases sitting between them. The DNA of the CDR3 is TGTGCCAGCTCACCTACCCGGGCCGAGGGCAATCAGCCCCAGCATTTT. This sequence encodes CASSPTRAEGNQPQHF.

The V and J genes are TRBV7-3 and TRBJ2-3, with TRBD1 as a possible D gene (6 bases). The CDR3 length is 15 residues. Trimming took 5 bases from V and 0 from J, leaving 12 bases between them. Germline V gives CDR1 SGHTA, CDR2 FQGTGA. CDR3 sequence (DNA): TGTGCCAGCAGCCTCGGTCAGGGGAGCACAGATACGCAGTATTTT. Protein product: CASSLGQGSTDTQYF. Full variable domain (rest looked up from reference TRBV7-3 and TRBJ2-3): GAGVSQTPSNKVTEKGKYVELRCDPISGHTALYWYRQSLGQGPEFLIYFQGTGAADDSGLPNDRFFAVRPEGSVSTLKIQRTERGDSAVYLCASSLGQGSTDTQYFGPGTRLTVL.

The chain uses TRBV19 and TRBJ1-6; D possibly corresponds to TRBD1 (5 bases). The CDR3 is made up of 13 amino acids. Deletions cut 3 bases from V and 8 bases from J, with 8 bases between. Germline CDR1 reads LNHDA; CDR2 reads SQIVND (reference sequence). Written as DNA, the CDR3 is TGTGCCAGTAGTATTGGGGGACATTCACCCCTCCACTTT. This sequence encodes CASSIGGHSPLHF.

The chain uses TRBV19 and TRBJ2-1, with 8 bases that match TRBD2. V was pared by 9 bases and J by 0 bases, with 1 base of the junction left unmatched. This CDR3 has 13 amino acids. Per the germline V gene, CDR1 is LNHDA and CDR2 is SQIVND (reference sequence). CDR3 sequence reads: CASSGSSYNEQFF. The CDR3 nucleotides are TGTGCCAGCAGCGGGAGCTCCTACAATGAGCAGTTCTTC.

The J gene is TRBJ2-2, the V gene TRBV19, with 7 bases lining up with TRBD2. After removal of 7 bases from V and 3 bases from J, the junction contained 11 bases not matched to a gene. This CDR3 has 16 amino acids. Germline V gene sequence: CDR1 LNHDA, CDR2 SQIVND (reference sequence). The CDR3 DNA reads as TGTGCCAGTACCTGGGAGGGATTGGCGGACACCGGGGAGCTGTTTTTT. This sequence encodes CASTWEGLADTGELFF.

The chain is built from TRBV19 and TRBJ2-2, with D hard to call. CDR1 is LNHDA, CDR2 SQIVND, per germline (reference sequence). Trimming took off 9 bases at V and 0 bases at J, with 11 bases between the two ends. The CDR3 contains 14 residues. The CDR3 sequence: CASSNLANTGELFF. The DNA of the CDR3 is TGTGCCAGCTCGAATCTAGCGAACACCGGGGAGCTGTTTTTT.

In its sample, this clone was seen once. The V and J genes are TRBV18 and TRBJ2-5, with D possibly matching TRBD1 (5 bases). CDR3 length equals 14 residues. Trimming removed 3 bases at V and 5 bases at J, with 13 bases between. Germline values: CDR1 KGHSH, CDR2 LQKENI. The CDR3 DNA reads TGTGCCAGCTCACCTCAGGGAAACAGGGAGACCCAGTACTTC. Translated: CASSPQGNRETQYF.

This clone has more than one count but fewer than ten. V usage is TRBV16 and J usage is TRBJ1-5, with TRBD1 matching 7 bases. Germline V gives CDR1 KGHSY, CDR2 FQNENV. The CDR3 covers 16 residues. Unmatched junction bases numbered 8, after V lost 1 base and J lost 5 bases. CDR3 DNA: TGTGCCAGCAGCCAATTTGGACAGGTCGTCGATCAGCCCCAGCATTTT. This translates into CASSQFGQVVDQPQHF.

The chain combines TRBV28 with TRBJ2-1, with 8 bases identical to TRBD2. V lost 7 bases to trimming and J lost 5 bases; unmatched junction nucleotides: 7. CDR1 MDHEN and CDR2 SYDVKM come from the germline V gene. This CDR3 has 14 amino acids. CDR3 DNA sequence: TGTGCCAGCACCTCGGGGGGGTGGCACAATGAGCAGTTCTTC. Translated, it gives CASTSGGWHNEQFF.

The rearrangement links TRBV4-1 to TRBJ2-3; TRBD2 aligns across 14 bases. CDR1 is MGHRA, CDR2 YSYEKL, per germline. The CDR3 extends over 18 amino acids. J lost 0 bases, V lost 4 bases, and 6 bases had no gene match. DNA for the CDR3: TGCGCCAGCAGCCGGAGGACTAGCGGGGGGACTAGCACAGATACGCAGTATTTT. Protein sequence: CASSRRTSGGTSTDTQYF.

This chain connects TRBV5-1 to TRBJ2-3; 8 nucleotides line up with TRBD2. This CDR3 has 19 residues. The germline CDR1 and CDR2 sequences are SGHRS and YFSETQ. Losses at the gene ends were 0 bases for V and 0 bases for J; bases not matched to a gene: 12. The CDR3 bases are TGCGCCAGCAGCTTGGCCGTCTCGGGGGGGTTTTCTAGCACAGATACGCAGTATTTT. It translates to CASSLAVSGGFSSTDTQYF.

The rearrangement uses TRBV5-1 and TRBJ2-7, with D possibly being TRBD1 or TRBD2 (5 bases each). Germline CDR1 and CDR2: SGHRS and YFSETQ. This CDR3 spans 12 amino acids. The V and J ends lost 0 bases and 5 bases respectively, with 6 bases between them. The CDR3 sequence is CASSLEGHEQYF. The DNA for the CDR3 is TGCGCCAGCAGCTTGGAGGGACACGAGCAGTACTTC.

The V call is TRBV6-5, the J call TRBJ2-7; possibly TRBD1 for D (5 bases). V lost 5 bases to trimming and J lost 3 bases, with 11 bases between them. CDR3 length equals 13 residues. Per the germline V gene, CDR1 is MNHEY and CDR2 is SVGAGI. CDR3 coding DNA: TGTGCCAGCAGTCAGGGTACCCGCTACGAGCAGTACTTC. Protein product: CASSQGTRYEQYF.

The gene calls are TRBV11-2 and TRBJ2-5; 8 bases are a match to TRBD2. CDR1 is SGHAT, CDR2 FQNNGV, per germline. The CDR3 sequence is 15 residues long. The V and J ends lost 5 bases and 5 bases, in that order; junction bases with no gene match: 10. CDR3 residues: CASSPSGGGRETQYF. The CDR3 DNA reads as TGTGCCAGCAGCCCCTCCGGGGGGGGTAGGGAGACCCAGTACTTC.

The rearrangement uses TRBV6-6 and TRBJ2-1, with TRBD2 matching over 7 bases. The CDR3 covers 13 residues. J was trimmed by 6 bases and V by 7 bases; bases with no gene match: 6. In germline, CDR1 is MNHNY, CDR2 SVGAGI (reference sequence). CDR3 sequence: CASTRLALNEQFF. The CDR3 DNA is TGTGCCAGCACCAGACTAGCTCTCAATGAGCAGTTCTTC.

This clone has only a few counts. The rearrangement uses TRBV2 and TRBJ2-7; 8 positions agree with TRBD1. Per germline, CDR1 SNHLY and CDR2 FYNNEI. Trimming at V came to 6 bases and at J to 1 base, leaving 5 bases not matched to a gene. There are 14 residues in the CDR3. The chain's CDR3 is CASSPGQGSYEQYF. Here the CDR3 DNA reads TGTGCCAGCAGCCCCGGACAGGGATCCTACGAGCAGTACTTC.

The CDR3 DNA sequence: TGTGCCAGCAGCTTAAGGACAGCATACTATGGCTACACCTTC. Its translation: CASSLRTAYYGYTF. The rearrangement uses TRBV7-2 and TRBJ1-2; perhaps TRBD1 as D (6 bases). The ends were cut back, 2 bases at V and 3 bases at J, with 10 bases in the middle. The CDR3 has 14 residues. From germline, CDR1 is SGHTA and CDR2 FQGNSA. The whole variable domain, remainder taken from reference TRBV7-2 and TRBJ1-2, is GAGVSQSPSNKVTEKGKDVELRCDPISGHTALYWYRQSLGQGLEFLIYFQGNSAPDKSGLPSDRFSAERTGGSVSTLTIQRTQQEDSAVYLCASSLRTAYYGYTFGSGTRLTVV.